This is a list of T cell receptor beta chains from one sample in a study of shared clonotypes between healthy human individuals. Produced via immunoSEQ multiplex PCR; TCRdb's table is partial and in-frame only. This sample carries about a million clones, approximately 72% of them seen once, and the ten largest clones take 1.4% to 1.5%. Sample: memory CD4+ T cells sorted from blood. These receptors all stem from a man aged 18 to 29 in good health. CDR3s include the opening cysteine and the closing phenylalanine or tryptophan. The D gene is left open where the match is weak. A row's size may be missing; if present it is once, few, many or a size class.

>TRBV5-1|TRBJ2-1|.|.
TGCGCCAGCAGCCAGGGACTTTACAATGAGCAGTTCTTC
CASSQGLYNEQFF
>TRBV7-9|TRBJ2-5|.|.
TGTGCCAGCAGCGCAAAGGGAGAGCAGTACTTC
CASSAKGEQYF
>TRBV14|TRBJ2-2|.|.
TGTGCCAGCAGCCAAGAGGGCAGGGTAGGCACCGGGGAGCTGTTTTTT
CASSQEGRVGTGELFF
>TRBV7-2|TRBJ2-2|.|.
TGTGCCAGCAGCTTACGTCCTAGGGCCACCGGGGAGCTGTTTTTT
CASSLRPRATGELFF
>TRBV5-4|TRBJ2-6|.|TRBD2
TGTGCCAGCAGCTTGGTCCCAGCGGGGGGGCCTGGGGCCAACGTCCTGACTTTC
CASSLVPAGGPGANVLTF
>TRBV2|TRBJ1-6|.|TRBD1
TGTGCCAGGAAACAGGGGGCCGATAATTCACCCCTCCACTTT
CARKQGADNSPLHF
>TRBV7-2|TRBJ2-7|.|TRBD2
TGTGCCAGCAGCTACTGGACTAGCGCTACCTACGAGCAGTACTTC
CASSYWTSATYEQYF
>TRBV2|TRBJ1-1|.|.
TGTGCCAGCAGTGAAGCATTGATAGCCAGGAACACTGAAGCTTTCTTT
CASSEALIARNTEAFF
>TRBV19|TRBJ1-5|.|.
TGTGCCAGTAGTATAGATAGGGCAGATAATCAGCCCCAGCATTTT
CASSIDRADNQPQHF
>TRBV5-4|TRBJ1-6|.|TRBD1
TGTGCCAGCAGCTCGGCGGCGACAGGGTCGGTCAATTCACCCCTCCACTTT
CASSSAATGSVNSPLHF
>TRBV30|TRBJ1-6|once|.
TGTGCCTGGAGCCCAGGGTCTAAGCGTTCACCCCTCCACTTT
CAWSPGSKRSPLHF
>TRBV28|TRBJ2-3|.|.
TGTGCCACCTCTGAGTCGGGAGATACGCAGTATTTT
CATSESGDTQYF
>TRBV7-2|TRBJ1-2|.|.
TGTGCCAGCAGCTTAGTTTTAGGGGTGGTCTATGGCTACACCTTC
CASSLVLGVVYGYTF
>TRBV9|TRBJ1-2|few|TRBD1
TGTGCCAGCAGCGTAGCTGGGACAGGGGCCCTTAACTATGGCTACACCTTC
CASSVAGTGALNYGYTF
>TRBV15|TRBJ1-5|.|.
TGTGCCACCAGCAGAGGGGGAAGCCCGAATCAGCCCCAGCATTTT
CATSRGGSPNQPQHF
>TRBV18|TRBJ2-7|.|TRBD2
TGTGCCAGCTCACCGCCTAGCGGGAGTAGGTGGGAGCAGTACTTC
CASSPPSGSRWEQYF
>TRBV11-2|TRBJ2-1|.|TRBD2
TGTGCCAGCAGCCCACGAGGGACTAGCGGAAACAATGAGCAGTTCTTC
CASSPRGTSGNNEQFF
>TRBV19|TRBJ2-2|few|.
TGTGCCAGTAGTATAGGGCAGAGGAACACCGGGGAGCTGTTTTTT
CASSIGQRNTGELFF
>TRBV14|TRBJ2-5|.|.
TGTGCCAGCAGCCAGGCCGGAAAAGAGACCCAGTACTTC
CASSQAGKETQYF
>TRBV7-9|TRBJ2-1|.|TRBD2
TGTGCCAGCAACAAACTCCAGACTAGCGGGAGCTATGAGCAGTTCTTC
CASNKLQTSGSYEQFF
>TRBV11-2|TRBJ1-2|many|.
TGTGCCAGCAGCTTAGGGGAAGGGCCAAACTATGGCTACACCTTC
CASSLGEGPNYGYTF
>TRBV5-1|TRBJ1-6|.|TRBD1
TGCGCCAGCAGCTCCGGGACAGGGGGTACATCACCCCTCCACTTT
CASSSGTGGTSPLHF
>TRBV5-8|TRBJ2-1|.|.
TGTGCCAGCAGCTACATGGCGGGGGAGCAGTTCTTC
CASSYMAGEQFF
>TRBV7-2|TRBJ2-7|.|.
TGTGCCAGCAGCGAAGGAGGGGATCCCCCCTACGAGCAGTACTTC
CASSEGGDPPYEQYF
>TRBV4-1|TRBJ1-6|.|.
TGTGCCAGCAGCATTATAGGGGGTTCGGAAAATTCACCCCTCCACTTT
CASSIIGGSENSPLHF
>TRBV10-3|TRBJ1-2|.|.
TGTGCCATCAGTGAGTCTGCAGGGCCCTACTATGGCTACACCTTC
CAISESAGPYYGYTF